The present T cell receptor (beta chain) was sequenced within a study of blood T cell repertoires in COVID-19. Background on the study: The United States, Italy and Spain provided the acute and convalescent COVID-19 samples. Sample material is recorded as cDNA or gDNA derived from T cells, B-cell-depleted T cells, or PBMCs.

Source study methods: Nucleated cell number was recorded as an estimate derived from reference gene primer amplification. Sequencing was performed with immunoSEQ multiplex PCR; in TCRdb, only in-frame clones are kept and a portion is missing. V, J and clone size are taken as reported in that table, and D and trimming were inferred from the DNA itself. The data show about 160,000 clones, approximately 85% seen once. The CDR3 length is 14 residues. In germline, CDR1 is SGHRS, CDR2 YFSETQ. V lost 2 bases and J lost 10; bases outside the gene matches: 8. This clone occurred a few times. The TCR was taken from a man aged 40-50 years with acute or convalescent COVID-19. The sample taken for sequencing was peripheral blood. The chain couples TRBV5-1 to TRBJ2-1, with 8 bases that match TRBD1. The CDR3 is CASSFGGTGYEQFF. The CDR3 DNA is TGCGCCAGCAGCTTCGGCGGGACAGGTTACGAGCAGTTCTTC.